This T cell receptor beta chain is from a study of blood T cell repertoires in COVID-19. Overall study: Some COVID-19 samples were acute and others convalescent; all came from the United States, Italy and Spain. From T cells, B-cell-depleted T cells, or PBMCs came the material, which was cDNA or gDNA.

Measured with immunoSEQ multiplex PCR; TCRdb has only the in-frame clones, and not every one. The table lists 30,000 to 40,000 clones, approximately 85% of them singletons. This TCR derives from a man in his sixties with active or convalescent COVID-19. The sequencing input was peripheral blood.

This chain's CDR3 is CASSEEGRSAQYF. The CDR3, as DNA: TGTGCCAGCAGTGAGGAGGGGCGATCGGCCCAGTACTTC. This chain uses TRBV2 with TRBJ2-5; possible D gene TRBD2, 6 bases. Germline V gene lookup returns CDR1 SNHLY and CDR2 FYNNEI. V was clipped by 3 bases and J by 9 bases, with 14 bases between them. The CDR3 has 13 residues.